The entry that follows covers one TCR beta chain sequence. Its antigen is unknown. TCRdb processed the RT-PCR reads anew with MiXCR; each CDR3 protein has one entry. The sample records around 750,000 distinct CDR3 sequences, 21% being singletons. This sample was taken from a study of response to subunit inactivated influenza vaccine. Study conclusions and caveats: Only a handful of new T cells, the authors suggested, are recruited with each seasonal influenza vaccination.

Germline values: CDR1 DFQATT, CDR2 SNEGSKA (reference sequence). The CDR3 totals 12 residues. V gave up 3 bases and J gave up 6 bases, with 11 bases separating them. V usage is TRBV20-1 and J usage is TRBJ1-2; D remains unclear. The sequences come from PBMCs from blood, collected 4 to 6 days after vaccination. The clonotype comes from a man aged 45-65 years who received an inactivated influenza vaccine. The CDR3 sequence: CSASELGNGYTF. Written as DNA, the CDR3 is TGCAGTGCTAGTGAGTTGGGGAATGGCTACACCTTC.